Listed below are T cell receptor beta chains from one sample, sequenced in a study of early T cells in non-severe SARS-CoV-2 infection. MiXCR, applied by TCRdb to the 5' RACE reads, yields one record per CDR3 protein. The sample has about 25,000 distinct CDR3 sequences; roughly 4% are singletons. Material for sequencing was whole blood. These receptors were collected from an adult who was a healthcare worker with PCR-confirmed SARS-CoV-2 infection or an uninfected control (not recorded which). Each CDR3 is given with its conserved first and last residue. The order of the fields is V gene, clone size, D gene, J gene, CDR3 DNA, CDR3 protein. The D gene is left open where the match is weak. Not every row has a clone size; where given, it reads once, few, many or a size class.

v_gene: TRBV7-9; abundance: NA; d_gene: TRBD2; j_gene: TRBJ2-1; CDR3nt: TGTGCCAGCAGCTTAACCCTAGCGGGAGGGCCGGTCTCCTACAATGAGCAGTTCTTC; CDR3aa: CASSLTLAGGPVSYNEQFF
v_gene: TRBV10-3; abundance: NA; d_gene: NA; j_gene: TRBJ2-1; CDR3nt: TGTGCCATCAGCCCGACAGGTAGGAATGAGCAGTTCTTC; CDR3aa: CAISPTGRNEQFF
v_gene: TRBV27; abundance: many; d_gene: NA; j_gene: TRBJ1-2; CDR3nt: TGTGCCAGCAGTTTGAACAGGGCCTATGGCTACACCTTC; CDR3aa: CASSLNRAYGYTF
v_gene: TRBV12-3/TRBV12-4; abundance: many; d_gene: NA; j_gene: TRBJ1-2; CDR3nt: TGTGCCAGCAGTCCCTCACGAGGAGGACGCTACACCTTC; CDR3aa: CASSPSRGGRYTF
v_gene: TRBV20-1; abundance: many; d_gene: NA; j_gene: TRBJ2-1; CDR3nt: TGCAGTGCTGCGCGGACTCAGGGCAATGAGCAGTTCTTC; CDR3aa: CSAARTQGNEQFF
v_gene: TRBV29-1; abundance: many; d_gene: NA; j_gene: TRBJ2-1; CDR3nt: TGCAGCGTGCCCGTAGGGGGGAGCCACAATGAGCAGTTCTTC; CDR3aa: CSVPVGGSHNEQFF
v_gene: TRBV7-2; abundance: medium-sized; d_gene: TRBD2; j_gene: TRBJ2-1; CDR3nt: TGTGCCAGCAGCTCCGCCGGGGGGCGGGAGGGCAGGTTGTACTCCTACAATGAGCAGTTCTTC; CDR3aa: CASSSAGGREGRLYSYNEQFF
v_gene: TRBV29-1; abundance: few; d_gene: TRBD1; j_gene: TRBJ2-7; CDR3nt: TGCAGCGTTACAGGGGGACAGGGCGAGCAGTACTTC; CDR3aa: CSVTGGQGEQYF
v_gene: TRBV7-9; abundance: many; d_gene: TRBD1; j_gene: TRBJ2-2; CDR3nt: TGTGCCAGCAGCAAACGACAGGGGAAGAACACCGGGGAGCTGTTTTTT; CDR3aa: CASSKRQGKNTGELFF
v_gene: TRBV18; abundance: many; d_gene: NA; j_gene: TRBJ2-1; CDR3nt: TGTGCCAGCTCACAATCCAGCTCCTACAATGAGCAGTTCTTC; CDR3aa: CASSQSSSYNEQFF
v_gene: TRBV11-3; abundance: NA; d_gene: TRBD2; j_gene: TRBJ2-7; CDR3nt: TGTGCCAGCAGCTTAGAGAAAACGGGAGGGGATTACGAGCAGTACTTC; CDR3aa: CASSLEKTGGDYEQYF
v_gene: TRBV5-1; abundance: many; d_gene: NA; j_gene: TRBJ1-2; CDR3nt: TGCGCCAGCAGCTTGGGACCGAACGGCTACACCTTC; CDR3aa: CASSLGPNGYTF
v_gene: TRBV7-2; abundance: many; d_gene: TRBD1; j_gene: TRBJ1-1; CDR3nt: TGTGCCAGCCAATCTGGGGCAGGGGGTACTGAAGCTTTCTTT; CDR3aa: CASQSGAGGTEAFF
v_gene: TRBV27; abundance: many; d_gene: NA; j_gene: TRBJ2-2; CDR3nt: TGTGCCAGCAGTTTAAGGTCCCTCTTCGACTACACCGGGGAGCTGTTTTTT; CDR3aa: CASSLRSLFDYTGELFF
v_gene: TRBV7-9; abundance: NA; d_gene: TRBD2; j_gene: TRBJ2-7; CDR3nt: TGTGCCAGCCTCCGTAGCGGGAGCGGTTCCGAGCAGTACTTC; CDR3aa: CASLRSGSGSEQYF
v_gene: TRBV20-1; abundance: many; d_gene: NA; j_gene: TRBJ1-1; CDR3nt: TGCAGTGCCCCCCGGATCACTGAAGCTTTCTTT; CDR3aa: CSAPRITEAFF
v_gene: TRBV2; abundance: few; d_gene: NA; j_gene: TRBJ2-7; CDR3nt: TGTGCCAGCACCGCGACGACAGGCCGGGGAGAGCAGTACTTC; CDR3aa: CASTATTGRGEQYF
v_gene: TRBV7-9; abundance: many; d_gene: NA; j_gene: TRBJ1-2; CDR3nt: TGTGCCAGCAGCCACCCGTCCGGTCAGGGGAGCTATGGCTACACCTTC; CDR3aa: CASSHPSGQGSYGYTF
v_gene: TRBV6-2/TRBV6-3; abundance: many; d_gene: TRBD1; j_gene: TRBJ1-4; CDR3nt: TGTGCCAGCAGTTCGTGGACAGGGAGGAGCGAAAAACTGTTTTTT; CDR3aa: CASSSWTGRSEKLFF
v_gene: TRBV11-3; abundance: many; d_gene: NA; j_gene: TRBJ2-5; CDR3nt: TGTGCCAGCAGCCAGACAAACGAAGAGACCCAGTACTTC; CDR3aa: CASSQTNEETQYF
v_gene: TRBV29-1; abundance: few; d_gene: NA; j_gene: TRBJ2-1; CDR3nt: TGCAGCGTTGATTCGATAAGCTCCTACAATGAGCAGTTCTTC; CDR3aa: CSVDSISSYNEQFF
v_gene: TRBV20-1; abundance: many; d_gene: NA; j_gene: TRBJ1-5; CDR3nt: TGCAGTGCCCTCAGGGACGGGGGGCTCAGCAATCAGCCCCAGCATTTT; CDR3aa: CSALRDGGLSNQPQHF
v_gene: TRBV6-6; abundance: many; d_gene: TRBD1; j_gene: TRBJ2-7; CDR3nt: TGTGCCAGCAGTACCCGGGACAGGGTCACCTACGAGCAGTACTTC; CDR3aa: CASSTRDRVTYEQYF
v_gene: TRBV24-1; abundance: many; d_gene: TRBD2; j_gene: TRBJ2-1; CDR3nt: TGTGCCACTCAAGGGTTAGCGGGAGGCAATGAGCAGTTCTTC; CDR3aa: CATQGLAGGNEQFF
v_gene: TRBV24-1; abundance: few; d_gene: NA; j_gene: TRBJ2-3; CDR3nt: TGTGCCACCAGTGATTACAAGCGCACAGATACGCAGTATTTT; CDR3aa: CATSDYKRTDTQYF
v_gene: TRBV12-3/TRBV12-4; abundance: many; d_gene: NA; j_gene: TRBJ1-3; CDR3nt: TGTGCCAGCACCTTGAGGGCCTCTGGAAACACCATATATTTT; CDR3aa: CASTLRASGNTIYF